This TCR beta chain was identified during a study of T cell responses to AZD1222 COVID-19 vaccine. Profiling relied on immunoSEQ multiplex PCR, and the TCRdb table lists in-frame clones only, not all of them. Of some 130,000 clones in the sample, 85% to 95% are singletons; the top ten hold under 2%. This TCR came from an adult in good health. Sequencing was performed on peripheral blood, taken on day 0 of AZD1222 vaccination.

The CDR3 loop reads CASSLAGGNYGYTF. CDR3 in DNA: TGTGCCAGCAGCTTAGCAGGGGGCAACTATGGCTACACCTTC. The chain couples TRBV11-2 to TRBJ1-2, with 8 bases aligning to TRBD1. V shed 1 base, J shed 2 bases, and the junction held 0 bases outside the gene matches. CDR3 length: 14 amino acids. Germline V lookup: CDR1 SGHAT, CDR2 FQNNGV.